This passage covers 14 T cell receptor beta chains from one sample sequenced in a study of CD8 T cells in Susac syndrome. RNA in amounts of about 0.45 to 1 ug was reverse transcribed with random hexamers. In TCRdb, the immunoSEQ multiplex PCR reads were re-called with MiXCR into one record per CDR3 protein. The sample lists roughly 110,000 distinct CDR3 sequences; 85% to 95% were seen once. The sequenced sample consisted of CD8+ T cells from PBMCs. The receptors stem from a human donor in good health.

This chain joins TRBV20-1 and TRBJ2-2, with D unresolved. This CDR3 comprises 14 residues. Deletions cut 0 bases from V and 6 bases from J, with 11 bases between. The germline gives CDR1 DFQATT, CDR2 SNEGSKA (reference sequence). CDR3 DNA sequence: TGCAGTGCTAGAGATACGGGTTTGGCCGGGGAGCTGTTTTTT. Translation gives CSARDTGLAGELFF.

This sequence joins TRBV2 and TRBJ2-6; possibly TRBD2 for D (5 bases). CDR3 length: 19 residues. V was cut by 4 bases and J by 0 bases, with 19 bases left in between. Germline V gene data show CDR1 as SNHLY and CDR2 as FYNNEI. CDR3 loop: CASSVDILRGNSGANVLTF. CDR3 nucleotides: TGTGCCAGCAGTGTCGACATACTTCGAGGGAACTCTGGGGCCAACGTCCTGACTTTC. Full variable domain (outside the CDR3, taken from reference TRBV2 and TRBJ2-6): EPEVTQTPSHQVTQMGQEVILRCVPISNHLYFYWYRQILGQKVEFLVSFYNNEISEKSEIFDDQFSVERPDGSNFTLKIRSTKLEDSAMYFCASSVDILRGNSGANVLTFGAGSRLTVL.

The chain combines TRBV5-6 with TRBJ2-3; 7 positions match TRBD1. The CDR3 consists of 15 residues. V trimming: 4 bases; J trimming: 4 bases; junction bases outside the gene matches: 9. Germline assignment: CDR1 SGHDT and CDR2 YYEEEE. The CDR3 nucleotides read TGTGCCAGCAGCATGGAGGTCAGGGGGTCAGATACGCAGTATTTT. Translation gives CASSMEVRGSDTQYF.

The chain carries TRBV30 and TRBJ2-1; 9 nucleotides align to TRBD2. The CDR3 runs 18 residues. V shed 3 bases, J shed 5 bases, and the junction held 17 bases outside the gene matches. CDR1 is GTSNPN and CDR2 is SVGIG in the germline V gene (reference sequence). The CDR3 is CAWRKLAGALTGNNEQFF. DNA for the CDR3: TGTGCCTGGAGGAAACTAGCGGGTGCTTTAACCGGGAACAATGAGCAGTTCTTC.

In DNA form, the CDR3 reads TGCAGCGTTGCCGGGGGCACGGGGTCCGGCACTGAAGCTTTCTTT. Protein: CSVAGGTGSGTEAFF. The chain employs TRBV29-1 and TRBJ1-1; D might be TRBD1 (6 bases). CDR3 length equals 15 residues. V was shortened by 4 bases and J by 4 bases, with 19 bases between the two germline ends. Germline V gene data show CDR1 as SQVTM and CDR2 as ANQGSEA.

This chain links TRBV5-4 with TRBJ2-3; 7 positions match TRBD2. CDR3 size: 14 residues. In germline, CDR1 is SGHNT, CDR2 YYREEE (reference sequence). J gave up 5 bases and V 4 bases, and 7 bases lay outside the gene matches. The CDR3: CASSPGRELDTQYF. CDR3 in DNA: TGTGCCAGCAGCCCCGGGCGGGAGTTAGATACGCAGTATTTT.

CDR3 residues: CASSLGTSGAPLGWNEQFF. DNA of the CDR3: TGTGCCAGCAGCTTAGGGACTAGCGGAGCACCCTTAGGTTGGAATGAGCAGTTCTTC. V gene TRBV7-2 combines with J gene TRBJ2-1; TRBD2 matches 10 bases. The CDR3 is 19 amino acids. From germline, CDR1 is SGHTA and CDR2 FQGNSA. J gave up 7 bases and V 1 base, and 16 bases lay outside the gene matches. The full variable domain, with the rest looked up from reference TRBV7-2 and TRBJ2-1, is GAGVSQSPSNKVTEKGKDVELRCDPISGHTALYWYRQSLGQGLEFLIYFQGNSAPDKSGLPSDRFSAERTGGSVSTLTIQRTQQEDSAVYLCASSLGTSGAPLGWNEQFFGPGTRLTVL.

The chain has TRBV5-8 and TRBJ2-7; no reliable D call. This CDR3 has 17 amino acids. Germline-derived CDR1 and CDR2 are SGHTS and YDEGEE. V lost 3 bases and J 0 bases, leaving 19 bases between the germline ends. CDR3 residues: CASSWMPAAASSYEQYF. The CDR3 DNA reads TGTGCCAGCAGCTGGATGCCAGCAGCAGCCAGCTCCTACGAGCAGTACTTC. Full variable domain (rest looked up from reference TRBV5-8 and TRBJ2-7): EAGVTQSPTHLIKTRGQQATLRCSPISGHTSVYWYQQALGLGLQFLLWYDEGEERNRGNFPPRFSGRQFPNYSSELNVNALELEDSALYLCASSWMPAAASSYEQYFGPGTRLTVT.

CDR3 residues: CASSRQAKEAFF. CDR3 DNA sequence: TGTGCCAGCAGCCGGCAGGCTAAAGAAGCTTTCTTT. The genes are TRBV2 and TRBJ1-1; D is unclear. This CDR3 region has 12 residues. Germline assignment: CDR1 SNHLY and CDR2 FYNNEI. Trimming stripped 6 bases from V and 8 bases from J, with 13 bases between.

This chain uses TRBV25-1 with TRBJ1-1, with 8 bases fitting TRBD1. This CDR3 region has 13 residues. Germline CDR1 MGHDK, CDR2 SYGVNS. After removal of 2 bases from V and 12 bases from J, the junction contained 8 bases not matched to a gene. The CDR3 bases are TGTGCCAGCAGTGAAGGGCGACAGGGGAGACCTTTCTTT. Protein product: CASSEGRQGRPFF.

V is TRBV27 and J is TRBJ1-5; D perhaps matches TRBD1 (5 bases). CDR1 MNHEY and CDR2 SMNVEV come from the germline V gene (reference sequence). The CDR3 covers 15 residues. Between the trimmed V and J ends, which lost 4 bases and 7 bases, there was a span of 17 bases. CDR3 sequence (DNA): TGTGCCAGCAGTTCCTGGGGCAATGTCAACCAGCCCCAGCATTTT. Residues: CASSSWGNVNQPQHF.

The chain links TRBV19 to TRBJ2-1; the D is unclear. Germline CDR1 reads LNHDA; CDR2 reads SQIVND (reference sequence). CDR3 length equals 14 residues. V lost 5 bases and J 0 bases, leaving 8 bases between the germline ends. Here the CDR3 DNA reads TGTGCCAGTAGTCCCCAGAGCTCCTACAATGAGCAGTTCTTC. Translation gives CASSPQSSYNEQFF.

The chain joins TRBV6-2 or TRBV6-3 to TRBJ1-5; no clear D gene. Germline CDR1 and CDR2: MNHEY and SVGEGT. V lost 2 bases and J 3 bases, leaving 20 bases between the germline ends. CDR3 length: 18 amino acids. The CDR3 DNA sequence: TGTGCCAGCAGTTACGGAGGGTTTGATCGGTTTTTCAATCAGCCCCAGCATTTT. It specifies CASSYGGFDRFFNQPQHF.

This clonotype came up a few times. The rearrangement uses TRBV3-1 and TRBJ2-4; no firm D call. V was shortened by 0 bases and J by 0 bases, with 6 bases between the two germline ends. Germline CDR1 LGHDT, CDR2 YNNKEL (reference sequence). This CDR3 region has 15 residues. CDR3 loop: CASSQEGLAKNIQYF. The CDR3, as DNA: TGTGCCAGCAGCCAAGAAGGTCTAGCCAAAAACATTCAGTACTTC.